This T cell receptor (beta chain) was observed in a study of shared clonotypes between healthy human individuals. The study, taken as a whole, reports: Several donors had about 5.1% of their naive CD4 clonotypes in common.

In germline, CDR1 is SQVTM, CDR2 ANQGSEA. The J segment lost 4 bases and the V segment lost 0 bases, leaving 25 bases of the junction unmatched. The CDR3 totals 21 residues. Libraries were prepared by immunoSEQ multiplex PCR; TCRdb keeps only in-frame clonotypes and omits some of them. In the table there are a few hundred thousand clones, around 86% of which are singletons. On this clone itself: The antigen remains undetermined.

Specimen: memory CD8+ T cells sorted from blood. Regarding subset: CD45RO+ cells pooled with CCR7-negative TemRA cells. The V call is TRBV29-1, the J call TRBJ1-2; 8 positions agree with TRBD1. The clonotype comes from a young man in good health. The CDR3 spells CSVEDLQGADTPTLVGYGYTF. In DNA form, the CDR3 reads TGCAGCGTTGAAGATCTCCAGGGGGCAGACACCCCTACGTTAGTTGGCTATGGCTACACCTTC.